This T cell receptor (beta chain) is drawn from a study of PD-1 blockade in mismatch repair-deficient tumors. Study-wide background: Patients had over ten mismatch repair-deficient cancer types and were previously treated and progressing.

Trimming removed 4 bases from V and 12 bases from J; junction bases left unmatched: 11. Germline lookup yields CDR1 SGHDN and CDR2 FVKESK. The CDR3 runs 16 residues. Here immunoSEQ multiplex PCR was the method, and the copy in TCRdb shows in-frame clones only, minus some. The sample carries 30,000 to 40,000 clones, approximately 81% recorded once. The chain is built from TRBV14 and TRBJ2-1, with TRBD2 matching 14 bases. Sample: peripheral blood, taken around 75 weeks after starting pembrolizumab. The TCR was taken from an adult with mismatch repair-deficient cancer. In DNA, the CDR3 is TGTGCCAGCAGCCCAACCCGGGGACTAGCGGGAGTAGGGCAGTTCTTC. This encodes CASSPTRGLAGVGQFF.